These T cell receptor beta chains were read from a single sample in a study of Ad26.COV2.S vaccination and SARS-CoV-2 variants. Only in-frame clones appear in the TCRdb table, and some are missing; sequencing was by immunoSEQ multiplex PCR. The sample shows 440,000 or so clones, roughly 87% of them seen only once. Here the sequenced sample was peripheral blood, taken in a trial of Ad26.COV2.S vaccine versus placebo. The origin of the receptors is a person between 18 and 65 years old who received the Ad26.COV2.S COVID-19 vaccine or a placebo. Both conserved end residues are part of each CDR3. A D gene is named only where the DNA matches it firmly. Size is omitted from some rows. Given values are once, few, many or a class for expanded clones.

V: TRBV18; D: TRBD2; J: TRBJ2-1; size: .; DNA: TGTGCCAGCTCACCACCCAATCCCAGCGGGAGACCGTTCTTC; CDR3: CASSPPNPSGRPFF
V: TRBV24-1; D: TRBD2; J: TRBJ2-1; size: .; DNA: TGTGCCACCAGTGATTTTAACGAGCGGGAGGGTGGTTTACGAAGGAATGAGCAGTTCTTC; CDR3: CATSDFNEREGGLRRNEQFF
V: TRBV5-4; D: .; J: TRBJ2-1; size: .; DNA: TGTGCCAGCAGCTTGGCAGACAACAATGAGCAGTTCTTC; CDR3: CASSLADNNEQFF
V: TRBV6-2/TRBV6-3; D: .; J: TRBJ2-1; size: few; DNA: TGTGCCAGCAGTTTTTCGGGACTCCACAATGAGCAGTTCTTC; CDR3: CASSFSGLHNEQFF
V: TRBV10-3; D: .; J: TRBJ2-2; size: .; DNA: TGTGCCATCAGTGAGAGAATAAACACCGGGGAGCTGTTTTTT; CDR3: CAISERINTGELFF
V: TRBV7-3; D: .; J: TRBJ2-2; size: .; DNA: TGTGCCAGCAGCTTAGCGCGGGCCGGGGAGCTGTTTTTT; CDR3: CASSLARAGELFF
V: TRBV28; D: TRBD1; J: TRBJ2-6; size: .; DNA: TGTGCCAGCAGTATCGGACAGGGCACCTCTCGAGCCAACGTCCTGACTTTC; CDR3: CASSIGQGTSRANVLTF
V: TRBV6-5; D: TRBD1; J: TRBJ2-7; size: .; DNA: TGTGCCAGCAGATCCGGGACAGGGGGCTTCGAGCAGTACTTC; CDR3: CASRSGTGGFEQYF
V: TRBV19; D: .; J: TRBJ2-7; size: few; DNA: TGTGCCAGTAGTATCTACAGGGACTCCTACGAGCAGTACTTC; CDR3: CASSIYRDSYEQYF
V: TRBV4-1; D: TRBD1; J: TRBJ1-5; size: .; DNA: TGCGCCAGCAGCACCCTACAGGGGGCTAGCGGGCAGCCCCAGCATTTT; CDR3: CASSTLQGASGQPQHF
V: TRBV6-2/TRBV6-3; D: .; J: TRBJ1-5; size: .; DNA: TGTGCCAGCAGTTACGGGAATCAGCCCCAGCATTTT; CDR3: CASSYGNQPQHF
V: TRBV5-6; D: TRBD1; J: TRBJ1-5; size: .; DNA: TGTGCCAGCAGCTTGGGGAGGGGGCTAAGCAATCAGCCCCAGCATTTT; CDR3: CASSLGRGLSNQPQHF
V: TRBV27; D: TRBD1; J: TRBJ1-6; size: few; DNA: TGTGCCAGCAGAGTGGACAGGGCCGAAAATTCACCCCTCCACTTT; CDR3: CASRVDRAENSPLHF
V: TRBV27; D: .; J: TRBJ1-5; size: .; DNA: TGTGCCAGCAGTTTATCGGAGAGTCAGCCCCAGCATTTT; CDR3: CASSLSESQPQHF
V: TRBV28; D: TRBD2; J: TRBJ2-2; size: once; DNA: TGTGCCAGCACCCGACTAGCAAAAACCGGGGAGCTGTTTTTT; CDR3: CASTRLAKTGELFF
V: TRBV9; D: .; J: TRBJ1-6; size: .; DNA: TGTGCCAGCAGCGTGAGAGGGGACCTTTTGAATTCACCCCTCCACTTT; CDR3: CASSVRGDLLNSPLHF
V: TRBV27; D: .; J: TRBJ1-2; size: few; DNA: TGTGCCAGCAGTTCTGCAGGGGTGGGTTATGGCTACACCTTC; CDR3: CASSSAGVGYGYTF
V: TRBV28; D: .; J: TRBJ2-7; size: .; DNA: TGTGCCAGCAATTCGGGATTGCCCGGCGAGCAGTACTTC; CDR3: CASNSGLPGEQYF
V: TRBV24-1; D: .; J: TRBJ2-1; size: .; DNA: TGTGCCACCAGTGATGGGACTTTCTACAATGAGCAGTTCTTC; CDR3: CATSDGTFYNEQFF
V: TRBV13; D: TRBD1; J: TRBJ2-1; size: few; DNA: TGTGCCAGCAGCCCTCCCCCCGGGACAGGGGGAAATGAGCAGTTCTTC; CDR3: CASSPPPGTGGNEQFF
V: TRBV7-9; D: .; J: TRBJ2-1; size: .; DNA: TGTGCCAGCAGCGCGGGCCTTCATCCCAGTTACAATGAGCAGTTCTTC; CDR3: CASSAGLHPSYNEQFF
V: TRBV6-5; D: TRBD2; J: TRBJ2-5; size: .; DNA: TGTGCCAGCAGTAGGCTAGCGGGATCAGAGACCCAGTACTTC; CDR3: CASSRLAGSETQYF
V: TRBV27; D: .; J: TRBJ2-4; size: .; DNA: TGTGCCAGCAGTTTATCGAGGACCATAAACATTCAGTACTTC; CDR3: CASSLSRTINIQYF
V: TRBV3-1/TRBV3-2; D: .; J: TRBJ1-5; size: .; DNA: TGTGCCAGCAGCCAAGATCTTGCGGGTACCAATCAGCCCCAGCATTTT; CDR3: CASSQDLAGTNQPQHF
V: TRBV27; D: .; J: TRBJ1-1; size: .; DNA: TGTGCCAGCAGTTATAGGGCGAGGGCTACTGAAGCTTTCTTT; CDR3: CASSYRARATEAFF
V: TRBV6-1; D: TRBD2; J: TRBJ2-7; size: .; DNA: TGTGCCAGCAGTGAAAGGCTAGCGGGAGGGCCTGAGGACTACGAGCAGTACTTC; CDR3: CASSERLAGGPEDYEQYF
V: TRBV20-1; D: TRBD2; J: TRBJ2-7; size: .; DNA: TGCAGTGCTAGTCCTACCGGGACTAGCGTCTCCTACGAGCAGTACTTC; CDR3: CSASPTGTSVSYEQYF
V: TRBV29-1; D: TRBD1; J: TRBJ2-1; size: .; DNA: TGCAGCGTTGCCACCGACAGGGTCAATGAGCAGTTCTTC; CDR3: CSVATDRVNEQFF
V: TRBV2; D: .; J: TRBJ2-1; size: .; DNA: TGTGCCAGCAGTGAGTTCTCCTACAATGAGCAGTTCTTC; CDR3: CASSEFSYNEQFF
V: TRBV6-1; D: .; J: TRBJ2-7; size: .; DNA: TGTGCCAGCAGTGAACCTACGGGACCACCCTACGAGCAGTACTTC; CDR3: CASSEPTGPPYEQYF
V: TRBV7-2; D: .; J: TRBJ2-7; size: .; DNA: TGTGCCAGCAGTTTCGGGGCAGCGCGAAGCTCCTACGAGCAGTACTTC; CDR3: CASSFGAARSSYEQYF
V: TRBV11-2; D: .; J: TRBJ2-3; size: .; DNA: TGTGCCAGCAGCTTAGCGGCGGACCCCTTATGGACAGATACGCAGTATTTT; CDR3: CASSLAADPLWTDTQYF
V: TRBV13; D: .; J: TRBJ1-6; size: .; DNA: TGTGCCAGCAGCTTAAGTCCCTTAAGGGCAGGTGTTAATTCACCCCTCCACTTT; CDR3: CASSLSPLRAGVNSPLHF
V: TRBV19; D: .; J: TRBJ1-1; size: once; DNA: TGTGCCAGTATCTCGGGGGCTGAAGCTTTCTTT; CDR3: CASISGAEAFF
V: TRBV30; D: .; J: TRBJ1-2; size: few; DNA: TGTGCCTGGAGTATCTGGACCTATGGCTACACCTTC; CDR3: CAWSIWTYGYTF
V: TRBV7-2; D: TRBD1; J: TRBJ2-5; size: .; DNA: TGTGCCAGCAGCTTGGCGACAGGGTACCAAGAGACCCAGTACTTC; CDR3: CASSLATGYQETQYF
V: TRBV28; D: .; J: TRBJ2-3; size: .; DNA: TGTGCCAGCAGTTTGGGGACTAGCACAGATACGCAGTATTTT; CDR3: CASSLGTSTDTQYF
V: TRBV5-6; D: .; J: TRBJ2-2; size: .; DNA: TGTGCCAGCAGCTTGGATGAGGGATGGTCAGGAACCGGGGAGCTGTTTTTT; CDR3: CASSLDEGWSGTGELFF
V: TRBV7-9; D: .; J: TRBJ1-3; size: .; DNA: TGTGCCAGCAGCTTGAGTTGGCAGCCCTCTGGAAACACCATATATTTT; CDR3: CASSLSWQPSGNTIYF
V: TRBV29-1; D: .; J: TRBJ1-3; size: .; DNA: TGCAGCGTTGAAAAGGCAGGGGACTCTCCCCTAAAAAACACCATATATTTT; CDR3: CSVEKAGDSPLKNTIYF
V: TRBV27; D: .; J: TRBJ2-6; size: .; DNA: TGTGCCAGCAGTCTCAGCTCTGGGGCCAACGTCCTGACTTTC; CDR3: CASSLSSGANVLTF
V: TRBV2; D: TRBD2; J: TRBJ2-7; size: .; DNA: TGTGCCAGCAGTGAAGCGGCGGCTAGCGGGACGAACGAGCAGTACTTC; CDR3: CASSEAAASGTNEQYF
V: TRBV3-1/TRBV3-2; D: .; J: TRBJ2-1; size: .; DNA: TGTGCCAGCAGCCAAACACCTTACAATGAGCAGTTCTTC; CDR3: CASSQTPYNEQFF
V: TRBV5-5; D: TRBD1; J: TRBJ2-3; size: .; DNA: TGTGCCAGCAGCTTAACCTCCGCGACAGGGGTGGAGCAGTATTTT; CDR3: CASSLTSATGVEQYF
V: TRBV7-9; D: .; J: TRBJ2-7; size: .; DNA: TGTGCCAGCAGCTTATCAACGGGAGCACACTACGAGCAGTACTTC; CDR3: CASSLSTGAHYEQYF
V: TRBV7-9; D: .; J: TRBJ1-1; size: .; DNA: TGTGCCAGCAGCTTAGTAAGGGTGAACACTGAAGCTTTCTTT; CDR3: CASSLVRVNTEAFF